Listed below are T cell receptor beta chains from one sample, sequenced in a study of T-cell reconstitution after alpha-beta-depleted transplantation in children. Using its own MiXCR run on the PCR reads, TCRdb lists one record per CDR3 protein. The sample carries roughly 76,000 distinct CDR3 sequences, roughly 11% recorded once. The source material was PBMCs, sampled before TCRalphabeta/CD19-depleted stem cell transplant. Source of these receptors: a boy aged 5 to 17 with acute myeloid leukemia, due to receive a stem cell transplant. CDR3s include the opening cysteine and the closing phenylalanine or tryptophan. Fields, in order: J gene, D gene, CDR3 length, V gene, clone size, CDR3 DNA, CDR3 protein. The D gene is left open where the match is weak. The size entry is marked missing in some rows and otherwise reads once, few, many or a size class.

TRBJ1-1 - 14 TRBV5-6 many TGTGCCAGCAGCTTGGAAAGGGGCTGGACTGAAGCTTTCTTT CASSLERGWTEAFF
TRBJ2-1 - 14 TRBV19 - TGTGCCAGTAGTGCGGACTCGTTCTACAATGAGCAGTTCTTC CASSADSFYNEQFF
TRBJ2-7 - 15 TRBV28 many TGTGCCAGCAGGCAAACCGCCGGGACCCACCTCGAGCAGTACTTC CASRQTAGTHLEQYF
TRBJ2-1 TRBD2 15 TRBV12-3/TRBV12-4 many TGTGCCAGCAGCCCCATAGCGGGGGTTTACAATGAGCAGTTCTTC CASSPIAGVYNEQFF
TRBJ2-3 - 17 TRBV5-1 many TGCGCCAGCAGCTCCCAAAGGGGAAGGCTAAGCACAGATACGCAGTATTTT CASSSQRGRLSTDTQYF
TRBJ2-1 - 16 TRBV27 many TGTGCCAGCAGTTTACGGCCGCGGGGGCGACACAATGAGCAGTTCTTC CASSLRPRGRHNEQFF
TRBJ1-2 - 10 TRBV29-1 many TGCAGCGTTGAGAACAGTGGCTACACCTTC CSVENSGYTF
TRBJ2-5 TRBD2 18 TRBV10-3 few TGTGCCATCAGTGAGGTTGGGACTTTCGGGGGGAACCAAGAGACCCAGTACTTC CAISEVGTFGGNQETQYF
TRBJ2-1 - 14 TRBV7-2 many TGTGCCAGCAGCTTAGCGGGGGGGCCTGATGAGCAGTTCTTC CASSLAGGPDEQFF
TRBJ1-5 - 16 TRBV5-6 many TGTGCCAGCAGCTTAGGGGCAGGGAGAAGCAATCAGCCCCAGCATTTT CASSLGAGRSNQPQHF
TRBJ2-7 - 17 TRBV10-3 many TGTGCCATCAGTGCCCGGGTCCGAGTAAGTACAAACTACGAGCAGTACTTC CAISARVRVSTNYEQYF
TRBJ2-2 TRBD2 15 TRBV25-1 many TGTGCCAGCAGAAAGGGACTACCCAACACCGGGGAGCTGTTTTTT CASRKGLPNTGELFF
TRBJ2-3 TRBD2 15 TRBV3-1 many TGTGCCAGCAGCCAGGGACTACCTAGCACAGATACGCAGTATTTT CASSQGLPSTDTQYF
TRBJ2-7 - 11 TRBV28 many TGTGCCAGCAACGACAGATACGAGCAGTACTTC CASNDRYEQYF
TRBJ2-5 TRBD2 14 TRBV6-1 - TGTGCCAGCAGCAGAGCGGGGGGTACAAAGACCCAGTACTTC CASSRAGGTKTQYF
TRBJ2-2 - 12 TRBV20-1 many TGCAGTGCCCCGGCTGGCCCCGGGGAGCTGTTTTTT CSAPAGPGELFF
TRBJ2-1 TRBD2 15 TRBV11-2 - TGTGCCAGCAGCCCCGGGGGGAGCTCCTACAATGAGCAGTTCTTC CASSPGGSSYNEQFF
TRBJ1-1 TRBD1 14 TRBV12-3/TRBV12-4 - TGTGCCAGCACCACAGGGGGCGGCAAGACTGAAGCTTTCTTT CASTTGGGKTEAFF
TRBJ2-1 TRBD2 11 TRBV5-1 many TGCGCCAGCACGGGGGGGTATGAGCAGTTCTTC CASTGGYEQFF
TRBJ2-7 - 11 TRBV5-1 many TGCGCCAGCAGCTCTTCCTACGAGCAGTACTTC CASSSSYEQYF
TRBJ2-7 - 14 TRBV15 many TGTGCCACCAGCAGAGACCGGACGTACTACGAGCAGTACTTC CATSRDRTYYEQYF
TRBJ2-1 TRBD1 18 TRBV3-1 many TGTGCCAGCAGCCAACGACTCGGACAGGGGCCTGGGGGGAATGAGCAGTTCTTC CASSQRLGQGPGGNEQFF
TRBJ1-4 - 16 TRBV7-2 many TGTGCCAGCAGCTTAGTTGGACCGGAGGGGATAGAAAAACTGTTTTTT CASSLVGPEGIEKLFF
TRBJ1-1 - 11 TRBV20-1 many TGCAGTGCTAGACGAGGTGGTGAAGCTTTCTTT CSARRGGEAFF
TRBJ1-5 TRBD1 14 TRBV5-1 many TGCGCCAGCAGCCAAGGACAGGGGGATCAGCCCCAGCATTTT CASSQGQGDQPQHF
TRBJ2-1 TRBD2 15 TRBV27 many TGTGCCAGCAGTTTAGCGGGGGGGCTAGGCAATGAGCAGTTCTTC CASSLAGGLGNEQFF
TRBJ2-7 - 16 TRBV6-5 many TGTGCCAGCAGTTACTCGAGTGGCCCCGGTTTGGGCGAGCAGTACTTC CASSYSSGPGLGEQYF
TRBJ1-2 - 16 TRBV7-2 many TGTGCCAGCAGCCCTCAGGGACGGGGAGCTAACTATGGCTACACCTTC CASSPQGRGANYGYTF
TRBJ2-1 TRBD1 14 TRBV7-2 medium-sized TGTGCCAGTAAACAGGGGGCCGCCTACAATGAGCAGTTCTTC CASKQGAAYNEQFF
TRBJ1-2 - 12 TRBV28 many TGTGCCAGCAGTTTTCGGGTCTCGGGCTACACCTTC CASSFRVSGYTF
TRBJ1-2 - 12 TRBV5-1 many TGCGCCAGCAGCCTAGACAAATATGGCTACACCTTC CASSLDKYGYTF
TRBJ2-7 - 12 TRBV18 - TGTGCCAGCTCACGCGATAACTACGAGCAGTACTTC CASSRDNYEQYF
TRBJ2-2 TRBD2 19 TRBV11-2 - TGTGCCAGCAGCCCTCGAGCACTTAGCGGGAGAGGGGGCACCGGGGAGCTGTTTTTT CASSPRALSGRGGTGELFF
TRBJ1-1 TRBD1 15 TRBV19 - TGTGCCAGTAGTATTCGCAGGGGGCGGTGGACTGAAGCTTTCTTT CASSIRRGRWTEAFF
TRBJ2-7 TRBD2 13 TRBV30 few TGTGCCTGGAATAGCGGGAGGACCTACGAGCAGTACTTC CAWNSGRTYEQYF
TRBJ1-4 - 15 TRBV5-8 many TGTGCCAGCAGCACTTCGACAGGCAGTAATGAAAAACTGTTTTTT CASSTSTGSNEKLFF
TRBJ1-2 TRBD1 15 TRBV6-5 many TGTGCCAGCAGTTACTCGAGGACAGGGGGACAGGGCTACACCTTC CASSYSRTGGQGYTF
TRBJ2-3 - 14 TRBV10-3 many TGTGCCATCAGGCAGGGGAGGGCCACAGATACGCAGTATTTT CAIRQGRATDTQYF
TRBJ1-6 - 14 TRBV12-3/TRBV12-4 many TGTGCCAGCAGTTTGGGCAGGCAGAATTCACCCCTCCACTTT CASSLGRQNSPLHF
TRBJ1-1 - 14 TRBV29-1 many TGCAGCGTTGAGGGTGGACAGCCTATCACTGAAGCTTTCTTT CSVEGGQPITEAFF
TRBJ2-6 - 14 TRBV6-1 few TGTGCCAGCAGGGACCAATCGGGGGCCAACGTCCTGACTTTC CASRDQSGANVLTF
TRBJ1-2 TRBD1 16 TRBV7-8 - TGTGCCAGCAGCATATGGGACAGCCATCCGACCTATGGCTACACCTTC CASSIWDSHPTYGYTF
TRBJ2-7 TRBD1 13 TRBV29-1 many TGCAGCGGAATGGACAGGGGCCCTCAGGAGCAGTACTTC CSGMDRGPQEQYF
TRBJ2-2 - 15 TRBV12-3/TRBV12-4 many TGTGCCAGCAGCCCCGTCGGGGGAGCCACCGGGGAGCTGTTTTTT CASSPVGGATGELFF
TRBJ2-3 - 13 TRBV12-3/TRBV12-4 many TGTGCCAGCAGTTTAAATACGGCGGATACGCAGTATTTT CASSLNTADTQYF
TRBJ1-1 - 14 TRBV27 many TGTGCCAGCAGTTTATATCTGGGAGAGACTGAAGCTTTCTTT CASSLYLGETEAFF
TRBJ2-2 - 12 TRBV28 many TGTGCCAGCAGTACAGGCGACGGGGAGCTGTTTTTT CASSTGDGELFF
TRBJ1-3 - 17 TRBV7-2 many TGTGCCAGCAGCCCTCTGGCTGGGGACCTCTCTGGAAACACCATATATTTT CASSPLAGDLSGNTIYF
TRBJ2-2 TRBD2 15 TRBV6-2/TRBV6-3 many TGTGCCAGCGACCGGGGGGAGAGGCACACCGGGGAGCTGTTTTTT CASDRGERHTGELFF
TRBJ2-1 - 14 TRBV12-5 many TGTGCTAGTGGTTTGTCGCCGGGTAACAATGAGCAGTTCTTC CASGLSPGNNEQFF
TRBJ2-7 - 15 TRBV15 many TGTGCCACCAGCAGACGGGACCTGGGCAACTACGAGCAGTACTTC CATSRRDLGNYEQYF
TRBJ2-2 - 15 TRBV27 many TGTGCCAGCAGTTTATGGGGCGAGAACACCGGGGAGCTGTTTTTT CASSLWGENTGELFF
TRBJ1-5 - 13 TRBV20-1 many TGCAGTGCTAGAGGCGGGGAAGGTCAGCCCCAGCATTTT CSARGGEGQPQHF
TRBJ2-7 - 17 TRBV10-3 many TGTGCCATCAGTGATCAGGGTCTTGGGGGTCTAGCCTACGAGCAGTACTTC CAISDQGLGGLAYEQYF
TRBJ2-2 TRBD2 14 TRBV25-1 - TGTGCCAGCACCGCGGGAGGGCGGACCGGGGAGCTGTTTTTT CASTAGGRTGELFF